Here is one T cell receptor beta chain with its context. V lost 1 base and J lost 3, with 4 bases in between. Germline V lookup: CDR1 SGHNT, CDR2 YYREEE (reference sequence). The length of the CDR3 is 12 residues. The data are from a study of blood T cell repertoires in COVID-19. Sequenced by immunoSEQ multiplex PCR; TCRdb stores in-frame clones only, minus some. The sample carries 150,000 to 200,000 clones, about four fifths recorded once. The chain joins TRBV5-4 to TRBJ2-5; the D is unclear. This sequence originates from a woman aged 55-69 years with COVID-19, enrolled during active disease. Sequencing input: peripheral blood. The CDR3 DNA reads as TGTGCCAGCAGCTTGCCCAAAGAGACCCAGTACTTC. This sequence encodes CASSLPKETQYF.